Each of the 26 T cell receptor beta chains below was sequenced from the same sample in a study of T cells in Graves' hyperthyroidism and ophthalmopathy. Regions amplified from RNA transcripts were the TCR beta CDR3 regions. First-round RT-PCR targeting the TCR CDR3 was performed with the HTBI primer set. TCRdb processed the multiplex PCR reads anew with MiXCR; each CDR3 protein has one entry. Altogether 500,000 to 800,000 distinct CDR3 sequences are present, 14% being singletons, with the ten largest covering roughly an eighth. Sequencing was performed on blood. These receptors came from a woman between 45 and 65 years old with Graves' ophthalmopathy.

Ten or more counts support this clonotype. The V call is TRBV18, the J call TRBJ2-1, with 9 bases identical to TRBD1. J gave up 1 base and V 2 bases, and 3 bases lay outside the gene matches. The CDR3 totals 16 residues. The V gene's germline CDR1 is KGHSH and CDR2 LQKENI. The CDR3 spells CASSPRQGVSYNEQFF. In DNA form, the CDR3 reads TGTGCCAGCTCACCAAGACAGGGGGTTTCCTACAATGAGCAGTTCTTC.

The V and J genes are TRBV27 and TRBJ2-7; TRBD2 agrees at 7 bases. The CDR3 runs 15 residues. V shed 0 bases, J shed 6 bases, and the junction held 8 bases outside the gene matches. Germline values: CDR1 MNHEY, CDR2 SMNVEV (reference sequence). In nucleotides, the CDR3 is TGTGCCAGCAGTTTATCGGTGGCGGGAGTGGTCGAGCAGTACTTC. This sequence encodes CASSLSVAGVVEQYF.

This clonotype was seen at least ten times. The chain has TRBV28 and TRBJ2-1; TRBD2 matches at 7 bases. CDR3 length: 15 residues. Germline values: CDR1 MDHEN, CDR2 SYDVKM. With V trimmed by 5 bases and J by 3 bases, 7 bases remained unmatched. The CDR3 loop is CASSPGEGLYNEQFF. DNA of the CDR3: TGTGCCAGCAGTCCCGGGGAGGGGCTCTACAATGAGCAGTTCTTC.

This clonotype has just one count. J is TRBJ2-2 and V is TRBV7-9; 14 positions match TRBD2. This CDR3 is built from 19 residues. The germline CDR1 and CDR2 sequences are SEHNR and FQNEAQ (reference sequence). The V gene end was trimmed by 5 bases and the J gene end by 5 bases; junction bases not matched to a gene: 13. CDR3 amino acids: CASSLTRAGLAGETGELFF. In DNA form, the CDR3 reads TGTGCCAGCAGCCTCACTCGGGCGGGACTAGCGGGAGAAACCGGGGAGCTGTTTTTT.

This clonotype was counted many times. V gene TRBV7-9 combines with J gene TRBJ2-1; TRBD2 aligns across 11 bases. In germline, CDR1 is SEHNR, CDR2 FQNEAQ (reference sequence). The V and J ends lost 5 bases and 2 bases, in that order; junction bases with no gene match: 8. This CDR3 spans 17 amino acids. The CDR3 is CASSPRGLAEAYNEQFF. In DNA form, the CDR3 reads TGTGCCAGCAGCCCCCGGGGACTAGCGGAGGCCTACAATGAGCAGTTCTTC.

This clonotype was recorded at least ten times. This sequence joins TRBV7-3 and TRBJ2-7, with D tentatively TRBD1 (5 bases). The germline V gene encodes CDR1 SGHTA and CDR2 FQGTGA. V was trimmed by 4 bases and J by 0 bases, leaving 7 bases between them. CDR3 length: 13 residues. The CDR3 loop reads CASSSDNSYEQYF. Written as DNA, the CDR3 is TGTGCCAGCAGCTCGGACAACTCCTACGAGCAGTACTTC.

This clonotype has at least ten counts. This chain connects TRBV5-6 to TRBJ2-7; 9 positions agree with TRBD2. The germline V gene has CDR1 SGHDT and CDR2 YYEEEE. CDR3 size: 13 residues. Germline trimming cut 2 bases from V and 5 bases from J; bases unmatched to any gene: 2. The CDR3 here is CASSFGGRDEQYF. CDR3 coding DNA: TGTGCCAGCAGCTTTGGCGGGAGGGACGAGCAGTACTTC.

The genes are TRBV24-1 and TRBJ2-1; 8 nucleotides agree with TRBD2. The germline CDR1 and CDR2 sequences are KGHDR and SFDVKD. With 4 bases clipped from V and 11 bases from J, the junction kept 6 bases outside the gene matches. There are 13 residues in the CDR3. CDR3 nucleotides: TGTGCCACCAGTGACACGACTAGCGAGAAGCAGTTCTTC. Translated, it gives CATSDTTSEKQFF.

This clonotype occurred many times. The chain uses TRBV12-3 or TRBV12-4 and TRBJ1-5, with 7 bases matching TRBD1. The CDR3 is 14 amino acids. Trimming at V came to 7 bases and at J to 1 base, leaving 4 bases not matched to a gene. The DNA of the CDR3 is TGTGCCAGCATCAGGGGGGGGAGCAATCAGCCCCAGCATTTT. It translates to CASIRGGSNQPQHF.

This clonotype has a handful of counts. The gene calls are TRBV29-1 and TRBJ2-1, with D uncertain. From germline, CDR1 is SQVTM and CDR2 ANQGSEA. V was pared by 3 bases and J by 1 base, with 10 bases between. The CDR3 length is 14 residues. The CDR3 here is CSVESDDSYNEQFF. DNA of the CDR3: TGCAGCGTTGAGTCCGATGATTCCTACAATGAGCAGTTCTTC.

This clonotype occurred many times. The chain recombines TRBV3-1 with TRBJ2-7; the D is unclear. The germline V and J ends were trimmed by 2 bases and 2 bases, with 7 bases remaining between them. CDR3 length: 13 amino acids. Per the germline V gene, CDR1 is LGHDT and CDR2 is YNNKEL (reference sequence). This CDR3 is CASSQRATYEQYF. CDR3 nucleotides: TGTGCCAGCAGCCAACGGGCCACCTACGAGCAGTACTTC.

The chain has TRBV6-2 or TRBV6-3 and TRBJ2-2, with 7 bases identical to TRBD2. CDR1 MNHEY and CDR2 SVGEGT come from the germline V gene. This CDR3 region has 15 residues. J lost 6 bases, V lost 7 bases, and 11 bases had no gene match. The DNA of the CDR3 is TGTGCCAGCACCAGCCGGGACTACCGCCCCGGGGAGCTGTTTTTT. It codes for CASTSRDYRPGELFF.

In this sample, this clonotype turned up a few times. The chain uses TRBV28 and TRBJ1-5; D unclear. CDR3 length equals 15 residues. V was shortened by 6 bases and J by 5 bases, with 17 bases between the two germline ends. CDR1 and CDR2 (germline): MDHEN, SYDVKM. The CDR3 sequence is CASRRTGPGDQPQHF. CDR3 sequence (DNA): TGTGCCAGCAGAAGGACCGGGCCCGGGGATCAGCCCCAGCATTTT.

The chain uses TRBV5-4 and TRBJ1-1; 10 positions match TRBD1. The CDR3 is made up of 14 amino acids. Germline-derived CDR1 and CDR2 are SGHNT and YYREEE (reference sequence). V shed 6 bases, J shed 4 bases, and the junction held 6 bases outside the gene matches. CDR3 nucleotides: TGTGCCAGCACGGACAGGGGGGAGGGCACTGAAGCTTTCTTT. Translating gives CASTDRGEGTEAFF.

This clonotype has a count of ten or more. The chain employs TRBV11-3 and TRBJ2-1; D gene unclear. V was pared by 1 base and J by 4 bases, with 11 bases between. Germline V lookup: CDR1 SGHNT, CDR2 YENEEA. The CDR3 consists of 15 residues. For the CDR3, the DNA is TGTGCCAGCAGCTTAGTGACTCGATATTACAATGAGCAGTTCTTC. It codes for CASSLVTRYYNEQFF.

Only a few counts were recorded for this clonotype. This sequence joins TRBV6-2 or TRBV6-3 and TRBJ1-2; 9 bases match TRBD1. The CDR3 consists of 13 residues. V lost 5 bases to trimming and J lost 7 bases; unmatched junction nucleotides: 5. Per the germline V gene, CDR1 is MNHEY and CDR2 is SVGEGT. CDR3 amino acids: CASSGQGLSGYTF. The CDR3 DNA sequence: TGTGCCAGCAGTGGACAGGGGTTGAGTGGCTACACCTTC.

This clonotype came up many times. The chain couples TRBV28 to TRBJ2-3, with 7 bases identical to TRBD1. Germline values: CDR1 MDHEN, CDR2 SYDVKM. The CDR3 spans 15 residues. Trimming cost V 6 bases and J 3 bases; bases outside gene matches: 9. CDR3 sequence: CASSIFQGVTDTQYF. Here the CDR3 DNA reads TGTGCCAGCAGCATATTTCAGGGGGTTACAGATACGCAGTATTTT. Looking up the rest from reference TRBV28 and TRBJ2-3 gives the full variable domain: DVKVTQSSRYLVKRTGEKVFLECVQDMDHENMFWYRQDPGLGLRLIYFSYDVKMKEKGDIPEGYSVSREKKERFSLILESASTNQTSMYLCASSIFQGVTDTQYFGPGTRLTVL.

The chain uses TRBV4-3 and TRBJ2-2; D is unresolved. The CDR3 runs 14 residues. Germline lookup yields CDR1 LGHNA and CDR2 YSLEER. V lost 0 bases and J lost 1, with 3 bases in between. The CDR3 region is CASSQEGNTGELFF. For the CDR3, the DNA is TGCGCCAGCAGCCAAGAAGGGAACACCGGGGAGCTGTTTTTT.

Many counts were recorded for this clonotype. This chain uses TRBV28 with TRBJ2-7; 8 positions match TRBD2. The CDR3 is 14 residues long. The trim removed 8 bases at V and 1 base at J, leaving 7 bases unmatched. Per the germline V gene, CDR1 is MDHEN and CDR2 is SYDVKM. This CDR3 is CASLEREKSYEQYF. CDR3 nucleotides: TGTGCCAGCCTAGAGCGGGAGAAGTCCTACGAGCAGTACTTC.

This clonotype showed up many times. The J gene is TRBJ2-3, the V gene TRBV4-1; 15 nucleotides align to TRBD2. The trim removed 4 bases at V and 3 bases at J, leaving 5 bases unmatched. Per the germline V gene, CDR1 is MGHRA and CDR2 is YSYEKL. CDR3 length equals 17 residues. The CDR3 spells CASSRGTSGRPTDTQYF. The CDR3 DNA sequence: TGCGCCAGCAGCCGAGGGACTAGCGGGAGGCCGACAGATACGCAGTATTTT.

This clonotype showed up many times. The chain has TRBV6-2 or TRBV6-3 and TRBJ2-7; D might be TRBD1 (5 bases). CDR3 size: 15 residues. V gave up 2 bases and J gave up 3 bases, with 14 bases separating them. From germline, CDR1 is MNHEY and CDR2 SVGEGT. CDR3 DNA: TGTGCCAGCAGTTACAACGGCAGGGTGAACTACGAGCAGTACTTC. Protein: CASSYNGRVNYEQYF.

The chain couples TRBV5-4 to TRBJ1-5, with D possibly being TRBD1 (5 bases). CDR1 is SGHNT and CDR2 is YYREEE in the germline V gene (reference sequence). V was shortened by 0 bases and J by 7 bases, with 14 bases between the two germline ends. This CDR3 is built from 15 residues. CDR3 sequence: CASSLGAGKTQPQHF. The CDR3 DNA follows: TGTGCCAGCAGCTTGGGGGCAGGGAAGACCCAGCCCCAGCATTTT.

This clonotype was observed many times. The CDR3 reads CASNLDVSNYGYTF. CDR3 coding DNA: TGTGCCAGCAACCTGGACGTATCTAACTATGGCTACACCTTC. V is TRBV6-2 or TRBV6-3 and J is TRBJ1-2; D not resolved. V was trimmed by 7 bases and J by 0 bases, leaving 12 bases between them. Per germline, CDR1 MNHEY and CDR2 SVGEGT. There are 14 residues in the CDR3.

This clonotype was observed at least ten times. The rearrangement uses TRBV4-3 and TRBJ1-4, with 11 bases matching TRBD1. This CDR3 comprises 16 residues. Germline V gives CDR1 LGHNA, CDR2 YSLEER. Losses at the gene ends were 0 bases for V and 5 bases for J; bases not matched to a gene: 2. As DNA, the CDR3 is TGCGCCAGCAGCCAAGATTGGACAGGGGGCAATGAAAAACTGTTTTTT. Encoded protein: CASSQDWTGGNEKLFF.

This clonotype came up many times. This rearrangement joins TRBV25-1 to TRBJ1-2; TRBD1 agrees at 9 bases. The CDR3 extends over 14 amino acids. Trimming removed 6 bases from V and 8 bases from J; junction bases left unmatched: 10. Germline V gene lookup returns CDR1 MGHDK and CDR2 SYGVNS. For the CDR3, the DNA is TGTGCCAGCAGCCTCGGGGGACAGGGTAGCGGCTACACCTTC. It is translated as CASSLGGQGSGYTF.

This chain joins TRBV7-3 and TRBJ1-1; 7 bases are a match to TRBD1. V was pared by 5 bases and J by 4 bases, with 4 bases of the junction left unmatched. This CDR3 contains 13 residues. Germline V gene data show CDR1 as SGHTA and CDR2 as FQGTGA. The CDR3 DNA is TGTGCCAGCAGCGATACAGGGGCCACTGAAGCTTTCTTT. Translating it yields CASSDTGATEAFF.